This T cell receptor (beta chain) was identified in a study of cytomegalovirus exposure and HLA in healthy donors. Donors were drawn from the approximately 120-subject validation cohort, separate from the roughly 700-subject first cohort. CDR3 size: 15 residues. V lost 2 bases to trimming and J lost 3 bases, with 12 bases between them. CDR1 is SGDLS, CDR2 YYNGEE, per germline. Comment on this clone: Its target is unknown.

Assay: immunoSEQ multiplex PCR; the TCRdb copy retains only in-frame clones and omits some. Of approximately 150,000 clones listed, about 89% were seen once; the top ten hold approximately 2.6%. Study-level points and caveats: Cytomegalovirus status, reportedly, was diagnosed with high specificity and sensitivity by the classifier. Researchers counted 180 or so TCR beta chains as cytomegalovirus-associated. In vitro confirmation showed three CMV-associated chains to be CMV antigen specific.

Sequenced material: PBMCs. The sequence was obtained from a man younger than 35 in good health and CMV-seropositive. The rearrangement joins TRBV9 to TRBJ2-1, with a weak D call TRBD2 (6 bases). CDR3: CASSVGGSVYNEQFF. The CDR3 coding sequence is TGTGCCAGCAGCGTGGGGGGTAGTGTCTACAATGAGCAGTTCTTC.